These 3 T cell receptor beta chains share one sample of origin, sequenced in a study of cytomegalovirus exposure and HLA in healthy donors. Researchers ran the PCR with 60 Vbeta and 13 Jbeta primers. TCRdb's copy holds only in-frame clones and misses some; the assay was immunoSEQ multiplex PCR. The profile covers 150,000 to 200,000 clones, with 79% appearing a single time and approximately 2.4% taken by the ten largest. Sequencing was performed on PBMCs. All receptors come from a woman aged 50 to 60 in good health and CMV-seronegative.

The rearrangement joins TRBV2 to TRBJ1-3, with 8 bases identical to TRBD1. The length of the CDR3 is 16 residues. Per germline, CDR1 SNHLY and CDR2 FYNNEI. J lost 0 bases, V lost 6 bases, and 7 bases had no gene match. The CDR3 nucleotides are TGTGCCAGCAGCCCGACAGGGGTCAACTCTGGAAACACCATATATTTT. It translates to CASSPTGVNSGNTIYF.

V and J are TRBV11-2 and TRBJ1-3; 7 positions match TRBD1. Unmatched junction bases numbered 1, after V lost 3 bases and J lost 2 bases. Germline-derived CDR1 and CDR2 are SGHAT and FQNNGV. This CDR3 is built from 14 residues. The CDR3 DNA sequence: TGTGCCAGCAGCTTCGACAGGGCTGGAAACACCATATATTTT. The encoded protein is CASSFDRAGNTIYF.

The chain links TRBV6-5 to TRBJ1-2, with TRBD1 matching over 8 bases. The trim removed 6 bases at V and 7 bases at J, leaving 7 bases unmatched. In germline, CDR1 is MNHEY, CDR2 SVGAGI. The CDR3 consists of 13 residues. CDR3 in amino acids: CASRAGGQAGYTF. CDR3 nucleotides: TGTGCCAGCAGGGCAGGGGGCCAGGCTGGCTACACCTTC.